The entry below gives a single T cell receptor (beta chain) sequence along with its context. Its antigen is undetermined. The sample is drawn from a study of identical twins. Findings and caveats of the study: High-abundance cord blood beta clonotypes had fewer insertions; memory repertoires showed none. A partial confounding effect on zero-insertion analyses could come from invariant MAIT and iNKT cells.

TCRdb recomputed calls from the 5' RACE reads with MiXCR, one row per CDR3 protein. The sample yields roughly 470,000 distinct CDR3 sequences, more than 13% seen once. In germline, CDR1 is DFQATT, CDR2 SNEGSKA (reference sequence). Trimming stripped 3 bases from V and 4 bases from J, with 13 bases between. This CDR3 spans 13 amino acids. These sequences were also reported in another study, on yellow fever vaccine responses in identical twins.

Sequencing was done on a sample of CD4+ T cells sorted from blood. This chain joins TRBV20-1 and TRBJ2-7; tentatively, D is TRBD1 (5 bases). The TCR comes from a woman between 18 and 29 years old in good health. Here the CDR3 reads CSASGKGDYEQYF. The CDR3 DNA reads TGCAGTGCTAGTGGGAAAGGGGATTACGAGCAGTACTTC.